This TCR beta chain is from a study of T cells in Graves' hyperthyroidism and ophthalmopathy. In the study overall: Prior to any treatment, at the point of initial diagnosis, peripheral blood was collected.

The trim removed 0 bases at V and 11 bases at J, leaving 0 bases unmatched. The CDR3 length is 12 residues. Germline values: CDR1 SGDLS, CDR2 YYNGEE. What was amplified from RNA transcripts were TCR beta CDR3 regions. During a first-round RT-PCR of the TCR CDR3, the HTBI primer set was used. One entry per CDR3 protein, called by TCRdb with MiXCR from the multiplex PCR reads. The sample comprises about 770,000 distinct CDR3 sequences, approximately 19% of which are singletons, and 16% rests with the top ten. Reasons for excluding patients were uncontrolled infection, other autoimmune disease, pregnancy or lactation. Diagnostic decisions used clinical symptoms, serum thyroxine and TRAb, thyroid ultrasound and orbital computed tomography.

The sequenced sample consisted of blood. This rearrangement joins TRBV9 to TRBJ1-4; 8 nucleotides match TRBD1. The receptor was isolated from a woman between 45 and 65 years old with Graves' hyperthyroidism that later progressed to Graves' ophthalmopathy. CDR3 DNA sequence: TGTGCCAGCAGCGTAGGACAGGGGAAACTGTTTTTT. Translation: CASSVGQGKLFF.